A single sample is the source of the 28 T cell receptor beta chains below, sequenced in a study of blood T cell repertoires in COVID-19. Here immunoSEQ multiplex PCR was the method, and the copy in TCRdb shows in-frame clones only, minus some. The sample has approximately 300,000 clones, approximately 87% seen once; the top ten hold approximately 5.3%. The sample was PBMCs or T cells enriched from blood (not recorded which). These receptors were obtained from a woman younger than 45 who had recovered from COVID-19.

CDR3: CASSRQETQYF. The CDR3 DNA reads as TGTGCCAGCAGTCGCCAAGAGACCCAGTACTTC. V gene TRBV6-2 or TRBV6-3 combines with J gene TRBJ2-5; D is uncertain. The V gene's germline CDR1 is MNHEY and CDR2 SVGEGT. CDR3 length: 11 amino acids. Trimming cost V 5 bases and J 1 base, with 2 bases left between them.

The V gene is TRBV10-2, the J gene TRBJ2-3; perhaps TRBD2 as D (5 bases). Per the germline V gene, CDR1 is WSHSY and CDR2 is SAAADI. The CDR3 is 11 residues long. V was clipped by 4 bases and J by 14 bases, with 13 bases between them. DNA for the CDR3: TGCGCCAGCAGTGGGGTCGGTCGGGGGTATTTT. Protein sequence: CASSGVGRGYF.

The genes are TRBV4-1 and TRBJ1-2, with D perhaps TRBD1 (6 bases). CDR1 is MGHRA, CDR2 YSYEKL, per germline. V shed 1 base and J shed 6 bases, with 18 bases lying between them. This CDR3 contains 16 residues. The CDR3 bases are TGCGCCAGCAGCCAAGTTCTCCGGGGGGCGCAGAATGGCTACACCTTC. It yields the protein CASSQVLRGAQNGYTF.

This chain uses TRBV10-3 with TRBJ2-7; D possibly corresponds to TRBD2 (6 bases). Germline V gene sequence: CDR1 ENHRY, CDR2 SYGVKD. Trimming shortened V by 6 bases and J by 9 bases, and 24 bases separated the two germline ends. The CDR3 runs to 15 residues. This CDR3 reads CAISGTAAGPLGQYF. CDR3 sequence (DNA): TGTGCCATCAGCGGGACGGCCGCGGGGCCTTTGGGGCAGTACTTC.

The chain couples TRBV11-2 to TRBJ2-7, with D possibly matching TRBD2 (5 bases). The CDR3 runs 15 residues. V was cut by 2 bases and J by 6 bases, with 17 bases left in between. CDR1 SGHAT and CDR2 FQNNGV come from the germline V gene. The CDR3 coding sequence is TGTGCCAGCAGCTTATCTTCCGGGATGCGTCGCGAGCAGTACTTC. This codes for CASSLSSGMRREQYF.

The gene calls are TRBV5-1 and TRBJ1-1; 10 bases align to TRBD1. Germline lookup yields CDR1 SGHRS and CDR2 YFSETQ. The V and J ends lost 4 bases and 0 bases, in that order; junction bases with no gene match: 6. CDR3 length: 16 residues. CDR3 DNA: TGCGCCAGCAGCACGTGGACAGGGGGAATGAACACTGAAGCTTTCTTT. Its translation is CASSTWTGGMNTEAFF.

V is TRBV28 and J is TRBJ1-5; D possibly corresponds to TRBD1 (6 bases). The length of the CDR3 is 15 residues. Germline assignment: CDR1 MDHEN and CDR2 SYDVKM. The germline V and J ends were trimmed by 5 bases and 5 bases, with 16 bases remaining between them. The CDR3 reads CASSLLGTTYQPQHF. CDR3 nucleotides: TGTGCCAGCAGTCTCTTAGGGACAACGTATCAGCCCCAGCATTTT.

This clone was seen a single time. The V and J genes are TRBV9 and TRBJ2-3, with a possible D match to TRBD1 (6 bases). CDR3 length: 15 residues. Trimming shortened V by 3 bases and J by 0 bases, and 11 bases separated the two germline ends. Per germline, CDR1 SGDLS and CDR2 YYNGEE. The CDR3 protein is CASSGRQVSTDTQYF. The CDR3 coding sequence is TGTGCCAGCAGCGGTCGACAGGTTAGCACAGATACGCAGTATTTT.

This clone was picked up a small number of times. The gene calls are TRBV7-3 and TRBJ2-2; 7 positions agree with TRBD1. The CDR3 length is 16 residues. Germline V lookup: CDR1 SGHTA, CDR2 FQGTGA. Trimming at V came to 5 bases and at J to 4 bases, leaving 10 bases not matched to a gene. The CDR3 DNA reads TGTGCCAGCAGCCGGGACAGCCCAATAGGCACCGGGGAGCTGTTTTTT. Translated: CASSRDSPIGTGELFF.

This clone appeared once. This sequence joins TRBV9 and TRBJ1-1; 8 bases agree with TRBD1. The CDR3 covers 14 residues. V gave up 0 bases and J gave up 4 bases; unmatched junction bases: 2. Per germline, CDR1 SGDLS and CDR2 YYNGEE. The CDR3 nucleotides are TGTGCCAGCAGCGTAGCTACAGGGGGCACTGAAGCTTTCTTT. Its protein is CASSVATGGTEAFF. The variable domain in full, with the rest retrieved from reference TRBV9 and TRBJ1-1, is DSGVTQTPKHLITATGQRVTLRCSPRSGDLSVYWYQQSLDQGLQFLIQYYNGEERAKGNILERFSAQQFPDLHSELNLSSLELGDSALYFCASSVATGGTEAFFGQGTRLTVV.

The J gene is TRBJ1-5, the V gene TRBV24-1; TRBD1 matches 8 bases. The V and J ends lost 2 bases and 8 bases, in that order; junction bases with no gene match: 13. The CDR3 spans 17 residues. The germline V gene has CDR1 KGHDR and CDR2 SFDVKD. The CDR3 bases are TGTGCCACCAGTGATTCTCGGACAGGGTCGGAGAGAAAGCCCCAGCATTTT. It specifies CATSDSRTGSERKPQHF.

V gene TRBV27 combines with J gene TRBJ1-1; tentatively, D is TRBD1 (5 bases). The CDR3 length is 13 residues. From germline, CDR1 is MNHEY and CDR2 SMNVEV (reference sequence). The V and J ends lost 6 bases and 1 base respectively, with 9 bases between them. The CDR3 DNA follows: TGTGCCAGCAGCCCTACAGGGAACACTGAAGCTTTCTTT. Amino acids: CASSPTGNTEAFF.

The chain has TRBV21-1 and TRBJ2-6; TRBD1 was called by the table and not checked on the DNA. TRBV21-1 corresponds to a pseudogene. The CDR3 extends over 17 amino acids. For the CDR3, the DNA is TGTGCCAGCAGCAAATGGGACAGGGTGTCTGGGGCCAACGTCCTGACTTTC. It is translated as CASSKWDRVSGANVLTF.

The chain recombines TRBV19 with TRBJ2-1; D ambiguous. V shed 2 bases and J shed 2 bases, with 13 bases lying between them. Germline V CDR1 and CDR2: LNHDA, SQIVND (reference sequence). The CDR3 is made up of 16 amino acids. CDR3 sequence reads: CASSIILEVTYNEQFF. In DNA form, the CDR3 reads TGTGCCAGTAGTATAATTCTAGAGGTGACCTACAATGAGCAGTTCTTC.

This chain connects TRBV28 to TRBJ2-4; perhaps TRBD2 as D (5 bases). This CDR3 spans 16 amino acids. The V end was cut by 6 bases, the J end by 0 bases, with 15 bases between. Germline CDR1 and CDR2: MDHEN and SYDVKM. The CDR3 protein is CASRPPEAGAKNIQYF. In DNA, the CDR3 is TGTGCCAGCAGACCCCCAGAGGCGGGAGCCAAAAACATTCAGTACTTC.

The V and J genes are TRBV6-6 and TRBJ2-2; TRBD1 matches 11 bases. V shed 6 bases and J 3 bases; nucleotides not matched to a gene: 9. The CDR3 is 17 amino acids. Germline-derived CDR1 and CDR2 are MNHNY and SVGAGI (reference sequence). The CDR3 spells CASSRGTGGWYTGELFF. In nucleotides, the CDR3 is TGTGCCAGCAGCCGAGGGACAGGGGGTTGGTACACCGGGGAGCTGTTTTTT.

The genes are TRBV6-5 and TRBJ2-3; TRBD1 is a possible D gene (5 bases). The germline CDR1 and CDR2 sequences are MNHEY and SVGAGI. Trimming cost V 1 base and J 1 base, with 9 bases left between them. CDR3 length: 15 amino acids. For the CDR3, the DNA is TGTGCCAGCAGTTACTTAGCAGGGCGCACAGATACGCAGTATTTT. It specifies CASSYLAGRTDTQYF.

The chain has TRBV6-5 and TRBJ2-5; no clear D. Germline CDR1 and CDR2: MNHEY and SVGAGI. V was pared by 5 bases and J by 4 bases, with 8 bases between. The CDR3 has 12 amino acids. Here the CDR3 DNA reads TGTGCCAGCAGTCCCGGTTCAGAGACCCAGTACTTC. Protein product: CASSPGSETQYF.

The chain has TRBV4-3 and TRBJ2-1; TRBD2 might be the D (6 bases). The CDR3 has 16 residues. Germline V gene lookup returns CDR1 LGHNA and CDR2 YSLEER. V was trimmed by 0 bases and J by 4 bases, leaving 13 bases between them. CDR3 protein: CASSQDGAGLYNEQFF. The CDR3 DNA sequence: TGCGCCAGCAGCCAAGATGGGGCGGGGCTATACAATGAGCAGTTCTTC.

The chain joins TRBV10-3 to TRBJ1-1; TRBD1 matches at 9 bases. Germline V gene lookup returns CDR1 ENHRY and CDR2 SYGVKD. The CDR3 runs to 17 residues. With 6 bases clipped from V and 3 bases from J, the junction kept 14 bases outside the gene matches. The CDR3 bases are TGTGCCATCAGAAGGACAGGGGCTGGGGAGGAAGACACTGAAGCTTTCTTT. This translates into CAIRRTGAGEEDTEAFF.

This clone was found once. The chain employs TRBV2 and TRBJ2-1; 8 positions agree with TRBD1. The J segment lost 4 bases and the V segment lost 5 bases, leaving 4 bases of the junction unmatched. The CDR3 is 14 residues long. Germline CDR1 and CDR2: SNHLY and FYNNEI. The CDR3 spells CASSWTGPYNEQFF. CDR3 in DNA: TGTGCCAGCAGTTGGACAGGGCCTTACAATGAGCAGTTCTTC.

CDR3 region: CASRVTGQTTYEQYF. Written as DNA, the CDR3 is TGTGCCAGCAGAGTGACGGGACAGACCACCTACGAGCAGTACTTC. The rearrangement links TRBV5-5 to TRBJ2-7; 7 nucleotides match TRBD1. The germline gives CDR1 SGHKS, CDR2 YYEKEE (reference sequence). V was clipped by 5 bases and J by 2 bases; unmatched bases: 10. This CDR3 is built from 15 residues.

The chain recombines TRBV6-4 with TRBJ2-2, with D perhaps TRBD1 (5 bases). Trimming took 6 bases from V and 6 from J, leaving 17 bases between them. This CDR3 contains 15 residues. Germline V CDR1 and CDR2: MRHNA, SNTAGT. The CDR3 loop reads CASSPQGNGAGELFF. The CDR3 DNA is TGTGCCAGCAGCCCCCAGGGTAATGGGGCCGGGGAGCTGTTTTTT.

The rearrangement links TRBV5-1 to TRBJ1-2, with unresolved D. Germline CDR1 and CDR2: SGHRS and YFSETQ. Deletions cut 5 bases from V and 7 bases from J, with 21 bases between. The CDR3 loop spans 15 amino acids. DNA for the CDR3: TGCGCCAGCAGTGAAACGGCGGCCTTCCCCCTTGGCTACACCTTC. Translation: CASSETAAFPLGYTF.

The chain combines TRBV19 with TRBJ1-5; possible D gene TRBD1, 5 bases. From germline, CDR1 is LNHDA and CDR2 SQIVND (reference sequence). Trimming removed 3 bases at V and 0 bases at J, with 9 bases between. The CDR3 runs 15 residues. The CDR3 is CASSIVGGSNQPQHF. As DNA, the CDR3 is TGTGCCAGTAGTATCGTCGGGGGTAGCAATCAGCCCCAGCATTTT.

J is TRBJ2-2 and V is TRBV19; D gene uncertain. CDR1 and CDR2 (germline): LNHDA, SQIVND (reference sequence). The V end lost 6 bases, the J end lost 4 bases, and 9 bases lay between the germline ends. The CDR3 contains 13 residues. The CDR3 is CASRPQATGELFF. The CDR3 nucleotides read TGTGCCAGTAGACCTCAAGCCACCGGGGAGCTGTTTTTT.

About this clone itself: Other nucleotide sequences from this sample produce the same CDR3. V gene TRBV6-5 combines with J gene TRBJ1-1; D perhaps matches TRBD1 (5 bases). V was clipped by 4 bases and J by 1 base, with 7 bases between them. Germline V gene sequence: CDR1 MNHEY, CDR2 SVGAGI. This CDR3 is 13 amino acids long. The CDR3 DNA reads as TGTGCCAGCAGTTTGACAGCGAACACTGAAGCTTTCTTT. This translates into CASSLTANTEAFF.

This chain joins TRBV6-5 and TRBJ2-7; D might be TRBD1 (5 bases). The CDR3 totals 16 residues. Trimming removed 8 bases at V and 1 base at J, with 21 bases between. Germline V gene data show CDR1 as MNHEY and CDR2 as SVGAGI. CDR3: CASRYSQGLLSYEQYF. The CDR3 DNA reads as TGTGCCAGCCGATACTCCCAGGGTCTCTTGTCCTACGAGCAGTACTTC.